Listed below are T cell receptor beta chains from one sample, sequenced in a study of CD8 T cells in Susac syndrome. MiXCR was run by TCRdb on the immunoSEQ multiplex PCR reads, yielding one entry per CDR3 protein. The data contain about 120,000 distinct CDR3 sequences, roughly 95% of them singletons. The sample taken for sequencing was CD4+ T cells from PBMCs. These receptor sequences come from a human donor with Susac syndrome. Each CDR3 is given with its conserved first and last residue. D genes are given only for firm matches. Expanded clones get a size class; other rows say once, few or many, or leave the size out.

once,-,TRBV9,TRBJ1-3,TGTGCCAGCAGCGTAGGGGGGGCATCTGGAAACACCATATATTTT,CASSVGGASGNTIYF
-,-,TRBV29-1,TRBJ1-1,TGCAGCGTTGGATTGAACACTGAAGCTTTCTTT,CSVGLNTEAFF
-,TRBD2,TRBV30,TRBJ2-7,TGTGCCTGGAGGACAGGCCAGCGGGAGAGGTACCACGAGCAGTACTTC,CAWRTGQRERYHEQYF
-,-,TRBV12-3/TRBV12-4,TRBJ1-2,TGTGCCAGCCAACAGGGAGGGAACTATGGCTACACCTTC,CASQQGGNYGYTF
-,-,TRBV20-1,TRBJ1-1,TGCAGTCCGGGCGAGGGACCGAACACTGAAGCTTTCTTT,CSPGEGPNTEAFF
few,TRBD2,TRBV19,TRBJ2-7,TGTGCCAGCGAAGCGGGAACCCACGAGCAGTACTTC,CASEAGTHEQYF
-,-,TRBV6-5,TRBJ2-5,TGTGCCAGCAGAACAGCGTACCAAGAGACCCAGTACTTC,CASRTAYQETQYF
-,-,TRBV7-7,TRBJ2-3,TGTGCTAGCAGCCCGAACAGGGCTAGCACAGATACGCAGTATTTT,CASSPNRASTDTQYF
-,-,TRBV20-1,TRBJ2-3,TGCAGTGCTTCCCAATCCGGGGTCCCAGATACGCAGTATTTT,CSASQSGVPDTQYF
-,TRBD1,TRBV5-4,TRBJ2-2,TGTGCCAGCAGCTTGGGGACAGGGGGCACCGGGGAGCTGTTTTTT,CASSLGTGGTGELFF
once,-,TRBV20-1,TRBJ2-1,TGCAGTGCTACATCGTGGGGGCCAAGCTCCTACAATGAGCAGTTCTTC,CSATSWGPSSYNEQFF
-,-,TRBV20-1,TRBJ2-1,TGCAGTGTACTCGTGTCGGGAATCCCCCACCCCTACAATGAGCAGTTCTTC,CSVLVSGIPHPYNEQFF
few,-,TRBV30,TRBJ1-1,TGTGCCTGGAATCATTGGCAGGGGAACACTGAAGCTTTCTTT,CAWNHWQGNTEAFF
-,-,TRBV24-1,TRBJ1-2,TGTGCCACCAGAGGGACTCCCCCTCGGAGCTATGGCTACACCTTC,CATRGTPPRSYGYTF
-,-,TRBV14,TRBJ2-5,TGTGCCAGCAGCCAAGGGGATTTGGAGACCCAGTACTTC,CASSQGDLETQYF
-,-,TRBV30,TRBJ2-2,TGTGCCTGGAGAGACACCGGGGAGCTGTTTTTT,CAWRDTGELFF
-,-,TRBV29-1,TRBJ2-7,TGCAGCGTTGCCAGGGCGGGCGAGCAGTACTTC,CSVARAGEQYF
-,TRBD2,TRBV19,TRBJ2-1,TGTGCCAGTAGTACCCTAGCGGGAGCTCATGAGCAGTTCTTC,CASSTLAGAHEQFF
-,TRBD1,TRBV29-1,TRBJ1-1,TGCAGCGCCGACAGGGGAAACATGAACACTGAAGCTTTCTTT,CSADRGNMNTEAFF
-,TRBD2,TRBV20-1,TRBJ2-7,TGCAGTGCTGGGCGACTAGCGGACTCCTACGAGCAGTACTTC,CSAGRLADSYEQYF
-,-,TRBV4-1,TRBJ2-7,TGCGCCAGCAGCCAAGGCGGCATCTCCTCCTACGAGCAGTACTTC,CASSQGGISSYEQYF
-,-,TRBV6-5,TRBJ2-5,TGTGCCAGCAGTTACTGGGGGGCAGAGACCCAGTACTTC,CASSYWGAETQYF
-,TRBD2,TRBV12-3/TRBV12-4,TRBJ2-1,TGTGCCAGCAGTTTGTATGGTAGCGGGAGTGGGTCCTACAATGAGCAGTTCTTC,CASSLYGSGSGSYNEQFF
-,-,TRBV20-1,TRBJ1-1,TGCAGTGCACCGCCTTTTGGACGGGGTAACACTGAAGCTTTCTTT,CSAPPFGRGNTEAFF
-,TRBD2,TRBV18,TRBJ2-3,TGTGCCAGCTCACGGACTAGCGGGATCGATGATACGCAGTATTTT,CASSRTSGIDDTQYF
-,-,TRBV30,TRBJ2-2,TGTGCCTGGAGTCCTCAGGACAGCTTCGGTGGGGAGCTGTTTTTT,CAWSPQDSFGGELFF
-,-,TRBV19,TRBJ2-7,TGTGCCAGTATTTCTAACTCGACCTACGAGCAGTACTTC,CASISNSTYEQYF
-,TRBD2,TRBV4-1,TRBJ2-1,TGCGCCAGCAGCCCTAAGGGACTAGCGGGAGCAAATGAGCAGTTCTTC,CASSPKGLAGANEQFF
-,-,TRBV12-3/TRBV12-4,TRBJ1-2,TGTGCCAGCAGTCAGGGTTCTTGGGGCTACACCTTC,CASSQGSWGYTF
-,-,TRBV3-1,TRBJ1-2,TGTGCCAGCAGCCAAGACCGAGGACAGAACTTTAACTATGGCTACACCTTC,CASSQDRGQNFNYGYTF
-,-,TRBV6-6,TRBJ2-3,TGTGCCAGCAGACATCTTCAGGATACGCAGTATTTT,CASRHLQDTQYF